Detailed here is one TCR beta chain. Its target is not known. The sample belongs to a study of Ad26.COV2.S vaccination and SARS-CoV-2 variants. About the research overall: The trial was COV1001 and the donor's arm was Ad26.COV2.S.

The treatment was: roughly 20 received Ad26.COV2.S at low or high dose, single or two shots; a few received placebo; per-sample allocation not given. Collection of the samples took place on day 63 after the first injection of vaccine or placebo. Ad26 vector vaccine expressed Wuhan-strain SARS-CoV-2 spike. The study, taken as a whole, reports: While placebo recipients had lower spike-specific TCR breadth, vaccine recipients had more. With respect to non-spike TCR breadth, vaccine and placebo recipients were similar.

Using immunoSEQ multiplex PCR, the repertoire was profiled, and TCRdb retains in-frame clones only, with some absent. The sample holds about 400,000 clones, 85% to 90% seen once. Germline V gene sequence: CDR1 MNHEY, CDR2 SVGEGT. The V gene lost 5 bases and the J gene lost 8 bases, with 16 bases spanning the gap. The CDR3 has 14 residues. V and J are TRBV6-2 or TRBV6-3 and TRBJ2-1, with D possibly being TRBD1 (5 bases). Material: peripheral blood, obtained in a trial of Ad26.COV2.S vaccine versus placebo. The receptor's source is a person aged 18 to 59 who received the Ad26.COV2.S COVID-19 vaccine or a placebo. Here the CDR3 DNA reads TGTGCCAGCAGTAGGTGGGGCGGTGGCGATGAGCAGTTCTTC. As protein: CASSRWGGGDEQFF.